One and the same sample provided the 18 T cell receptor beta chains below, sequenced in a study of CD8+CD57+ T cells in acquired aplastic anemia. TCR beta VDJ combinations and CDR3 sequences were profiled from genomic DNA. TCRdb itself ran the reads through MiXCR, one entry per CDR3 protein. Here the sample spans fewer than 200,000 distinct CDR3 sequences, about two thirds being singletons. Patients selected for sequencing had displayed CD8+CD57+ cell expansion by flow cytometry. Sequences were obtained from sorted CD4+, CD8+, or CD8+CD57+ T cells (not recorded which) from PBMCs. The source is a human donor with aplastic anemia.

For this clonotype: No DNA is shown, since the ends of the CDR3 on it are uncertain; the CDR3 is the one TCRdb lists. The V and J genes are TRBV11-1 and TRBJ2-3; the table's D gene call, TRBD2, was not cross checked with the DNA. The CDR3 length is 22 residues, termini included. Germline V gives CDR1 SGHAT, CDR2 FQDESV (reference sequence). This CDR3 is CASSFYICSARALEGTHYTQYF.

This clonotype was counted many times. This chain connects TRBV28 to TRBJ2-7, with a possible D match to TRBD2 (7 bases). This CDR3 spans 14 amino acids. V gave up 8 bases and J gave up 3 bases, with 17 bases separating them. The V gene's germline CDR1 is MDHEN and CDR2 SYDVKM. The CDR3 sequence is CASGLGGRFYEQYV. CDR3 DNA: TGTGCCAGCGGACTGGGGGGGCGATTCTACGAGCAGTACGTC.

Points on this clonotype: This could be a read error, since a much larger clone is one nucleotide away. The V and J genes are TRBV6-5 and TRBJ1-3; a possible D gene is TRBD1 (5 bases). Germline CDR1 is MNHEY and CDR2 is SVGAGI. V dropped 2 bases and J dropped 3 bases, with 8 bases sitting between them. There are 14 residues in the CDR3. In nucleotides, the CDR3 is TGTGCCAGCAGTTACCGGGACGGTGGAAACACCATATATTTT. The encoded protein is CASSYRDGGNTIYF.

The genes are TRBV2 and TRBJ1-5, with D possibly being TRBD1 (6 bases). V was trimmed by 7 bases and J by 1 base, leaving 14 bases between them. The V gene's germline CDR1 is SNHLY and CDR2 FYNNEI. This CDR3 has 15 amino acids. CDR3 loop: CASMTQGGSNQPQHF. CDR3 coding DNA: TGTGCCAGCATGACACAGGGAGGGAGCAATCAGCCCCAGCATTTT.

This clonotype has at least ten counts. The chain combines TRBV7-3 with TRBJ1-3; D is ambiguous. Germline V gives CDR1 SGHTA, CDR2 FQGTGA. The length of the CDR3 is 15 residues. Trimming took off 2 bases at V and 2 bases at J, with 10 bases between the two ends. The CDR3 bases are TGTGCCAGCAGCTTAGTTGGGGAAACTGGAAACACCATATATTTT. This gives the protein CASSLVGETGNTIYF.

The J gene is TRBJ2-3, the V gene TRBV5-1; 7 bases agree with TRBD2. The germline V gene has CDR1 SGHRS and CDR2 YFSETQ. This CDR3 has 16 amino acids. V lost 3 bases and J lost 4; bases outside the gene matches: 11. CDR3 loop: CASSSQREVKSDTQYF. The CDR3 DNA follows: TGCGCCAGCAGCTCGCAACGGGAGGTCAAATCAGATACGCAGTATTTT.

This chain joins TRBV15 and TRBJ2-3; D gene ambiguous. V lost 8 bases and J lost 0, with 15 bases in between. The length of the CDR3 is 15 residues. The V gene's germline CDR1 is LNHNV and CDR2 YYDKDF (reference sequence). CDR3 sequence reads: CATHSGERSTDTQYF. The CDR3 nucleotides read TGTGCCACCCATTCCGGCGAGAGGAGCACAGATACGCAGTATTTT.

This clonotype was counted once. The V gene is TRBV6-2 or TRBV6-3, the J gene TRBJ1-5; D gene uncertain. This CDR3 spans 16 amino acids. Germline-derived CDR1 and CDR2 are MNHEY and SVGEGT. The V and J ends lost 0 bases and 0 bases respectively, with 9 bases between them. This chain's CDR3 is CASSYSGPGSNQPQHF. In DNA, the CDR3 is TGTGCCAGCAGTTACTCTGGACCGGGTAGCAATCAGCCCCAGCATTTT.

V is TRBV20-1 and J is TRBJ2-5, with D tentatively TRBD1 or TRBD2 (5 bases each). V was clipped by 0 bases and J by 1 base, with 18 bases between them. This CDR3 region has 17 residues. Germline V gives CDR1 DFQATT, CDR2 SNEGSKA (reference sequence). The CDR3 loop is CSARDHRRQLGQETQYF. The DNA for the CDR3 is TGCAGTGCTAGAGATCACAGGAGGCAGTTAGGCCAAGAGACCCAGTACTTC.

The V gene is TRBV9, the J gene TRBJ1-6; TRBD1 matches at 7 bases. CDR1 and CDR2 from the germline V gene are SGDLS and YYNGEE. V lost 4 bases and J lost 10; bases outside the gene matches: 14. CDR3 length equals 16 residues. CDR3 sequence (DNA): TGTGCCAGCAGCCCAACGACAGGGATCCCTAACTCACCCCTCCACTTT. The encoded protein is CASSPTTGIPNSPLHF.

The chain uses TRBV7-9 and TRBJ2-2; D gene uncertain. Trimming pared 2 bases from V and 9 bases from J, leaving 7 bases between. This CDR3 has 12 amino acids. The germline V gene encodes CDR1 SEHNR and CDR2 FQNEAQ (reference sequence). The CDR3 loop reads CASSLNSWELFF. For the CDR3, the DNA is TGTGCCAGCAGCTTAAATTCGTGGGAGCTGTTTTTT.

J is TRBJ2-4 and V is TRBV10-3, with no clear D. The germline V and J ends were trimmed by 2 bases and 1 base, with 6 bases remaining between them. The CDR3 runs 14 residues. Germline-derived CDR1 and CDR2 are ENHRY and SYGVKD. Here the CDR3 reads CAISEGLAKNIQYF. DNA for the CDR3: TGTGCCATCAGTGAGGGTCTGGCCAAAAACATTCAGTACTTC.

The CDR3 reads CASSYLGQGNYEQYF. The CDR3 region has the DNA TGCGCCAGCAGCTACCTCGGGCAGGGGAACTACGAGCAGTACTTC. The rearrangement links TRBV4-1 to TRBJ2-7; weak D call: TRBD1 (6 bases). Germline V lookup: CDR1 MGHRA, CDR2 YSYEKL. The V gene lost 5 bases and the J gene lost 3 bases, with 17 bases spanning the gap. CDR3 size: 15 residues.

This chain joins TRBV7-2 and TRBJ2-1, with 13 positions matching TRBD2. Per germline, CDR1 SGHTA and CDR2 FQGNSA. Germline trimming cut 6 bases from V and 7 bases from J; bases unmatched to any gene: 6. The CDR3 runs 15 residues. The CDR3 loop is CASRRGLAGENEQFF. The CDR3 DNA is TGTGCCAGCAGAAGAGGACTAGCGGGAGAGAATGAGCAGTTCTTC.

This rearrangement joins TRBV7-6 to TRBJ2-5, with D tentatively TRBD2 (5 bases). Germline V CDR1 and CDR2: SGHVS, FNYEAQ. Trimming removed 0 bases from V and 9 bases from J, with 11 bases in between. The CDR3 sequence is 13 residues long. CDR3 nucleotides: TGTGCCAGCAGCTTAGCGTCGACGGAGGCCCAGTACTTC. Translation gives CASSLASTEAQYF.

The chain employs TRBV5-4 and TRBJ2-7, with 8 nucleotides matching TRBD2. The CDR3 loop spans 17 amino acids. Germline assignment: CDR1 SGHNT and CDR2 YYREEE (reference sequence). J lost 1 base, V lost 0 bases, and 9 bases had no gene match. The CDR3 sequence is CASSLAYSGIRSYEQYF. The CDR3 DNA reads as TGTGCCAGCAGCTTGGCTTATAGCGGGATCCGTTCCTACGAGCAGTACTTC.

The chain couples TRBV19 to TRBJ1-2; D is ambiguous. The CDR3 has 16 residues. Germline V gene data show CDR1 as LNHDA and CDR2 as SQIVND (reference sequence). Trimming stripped 3 bases from V and 7 bases from J, with 21 bases between. Written as DNA, the CDR3 is TGTGCCAGTAGTATCTCCCACGTAGCGGCAGGCCGTGGCTACACCTTC. Encoded protein: CASSISHVAAGRGYTF.

V and J are TRBV7-8 and TRBJ2-7; maybe TRBD1 (8 bases). The germline gives CDR1 SGHVS, CDR2 FQNEAQ. Between the trimmed V and J ends, which lost 3 bases and 6 bases, there was a span of 12 bases. This CDR3 is built from 13 residues. The CDR3 here is CASSLTGEGEQYF. Here the CDR3 DNA reads TGTGCCAGCAGCTTGACAGGGGAGGGCGAGCAGTACTTC.